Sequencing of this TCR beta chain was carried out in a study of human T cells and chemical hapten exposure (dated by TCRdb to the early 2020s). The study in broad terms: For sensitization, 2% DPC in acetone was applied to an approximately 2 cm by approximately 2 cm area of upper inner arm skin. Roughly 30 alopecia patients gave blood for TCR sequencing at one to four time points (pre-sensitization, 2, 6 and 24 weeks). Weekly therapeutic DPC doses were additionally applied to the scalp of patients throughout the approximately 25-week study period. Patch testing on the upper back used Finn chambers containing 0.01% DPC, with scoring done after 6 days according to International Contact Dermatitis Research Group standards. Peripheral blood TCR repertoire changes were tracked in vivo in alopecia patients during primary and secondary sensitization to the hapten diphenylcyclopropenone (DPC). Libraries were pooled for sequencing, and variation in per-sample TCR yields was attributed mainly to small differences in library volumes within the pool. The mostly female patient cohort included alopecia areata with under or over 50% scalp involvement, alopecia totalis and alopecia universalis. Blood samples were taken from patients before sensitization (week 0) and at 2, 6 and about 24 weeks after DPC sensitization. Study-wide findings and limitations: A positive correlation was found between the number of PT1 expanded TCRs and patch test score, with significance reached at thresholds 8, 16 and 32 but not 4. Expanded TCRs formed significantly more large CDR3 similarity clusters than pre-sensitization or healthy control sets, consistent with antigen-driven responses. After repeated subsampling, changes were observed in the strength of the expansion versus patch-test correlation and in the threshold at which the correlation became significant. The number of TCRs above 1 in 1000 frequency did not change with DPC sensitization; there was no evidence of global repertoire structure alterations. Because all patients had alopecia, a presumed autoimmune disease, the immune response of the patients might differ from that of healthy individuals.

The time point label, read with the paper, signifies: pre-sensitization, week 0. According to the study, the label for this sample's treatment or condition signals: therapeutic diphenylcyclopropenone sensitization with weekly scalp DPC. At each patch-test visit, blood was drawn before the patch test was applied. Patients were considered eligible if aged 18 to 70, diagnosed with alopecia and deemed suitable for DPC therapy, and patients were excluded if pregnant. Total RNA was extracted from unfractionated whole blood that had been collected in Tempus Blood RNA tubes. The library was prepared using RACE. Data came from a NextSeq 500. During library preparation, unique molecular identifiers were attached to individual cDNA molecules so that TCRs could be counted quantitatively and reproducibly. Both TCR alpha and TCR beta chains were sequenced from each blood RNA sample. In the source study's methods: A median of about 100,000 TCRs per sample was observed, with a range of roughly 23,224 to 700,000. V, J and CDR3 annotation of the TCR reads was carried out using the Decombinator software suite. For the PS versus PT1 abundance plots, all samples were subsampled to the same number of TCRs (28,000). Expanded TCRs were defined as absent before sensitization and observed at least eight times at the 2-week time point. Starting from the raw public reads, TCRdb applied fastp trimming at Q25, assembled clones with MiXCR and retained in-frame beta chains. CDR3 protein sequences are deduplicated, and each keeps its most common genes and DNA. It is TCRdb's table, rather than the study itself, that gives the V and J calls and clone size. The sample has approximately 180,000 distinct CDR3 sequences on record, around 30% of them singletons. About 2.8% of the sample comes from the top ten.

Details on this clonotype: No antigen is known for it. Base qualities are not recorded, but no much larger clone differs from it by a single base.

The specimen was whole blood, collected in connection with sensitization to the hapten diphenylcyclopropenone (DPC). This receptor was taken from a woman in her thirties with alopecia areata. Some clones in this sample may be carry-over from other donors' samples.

The CDR3 has the sequence CASSLSGPLNTGELFF. Here is the DNA: TGTGCCAGCAGTTTATCGGGACCCCTAAACACCGGGGAGCTGTTTTTT. Recombination connected TRBV28 to TRBJ2-2; the D segment may tentatively be TRBD1 or TRBD2, each giving 5 matched bases. Reading from cysteine to phenylalanine, the CDR3 counts 16 amino acids. Only the CDR3 portion is preserved as DNA: 48 bases, with reading frame beginning at the first base. CDR1 and CDR2 are read off the germline V gene as MDHEN and SYDVKM. The junction shows trimming of 1 base on V and 2 bases on J, plus 11 bases between the germline ends.